This T cell receptor beta chain stems from a study of T cell changes during pregnancy in multiple sclerosis. The V end was cut by 5 bases, the J end by 7 bases, with 12 bases between. This CDR3 is 13 amino acids long. CDR1 and CDR2 (germline): SEHNR, FQNEAQ (reference sequence). The repertoire was sequenced with immunoSEQ multiplex PCR; TCRdb's copy has only in-frame clones and lacks some. The data contain about 19,000 clones, roughly 85% of them singletons. The clonotype originates from a female donor in good health, enrolled as a control in a pregnancy study. The sequencing here drew on CD8+ T cells from peripheral blood mononuclear cells, taken in the third trimester of pregnancy. The gene calls are TRBV7-9 and TRBJ2-1; D may be TRBD1 (6 bases). CDR3 DNA sequence: TGTGCCAGCAGCCCCCGGACAGCGAATGAGCAGTTCTTC. Translating it yields CASSPRTANEQFF.